The TCR beta chain under discussion was sequenced for a study of T cells after yellow fever vaccination. 5'RACE template switching produced TCR cDNA carrying a universal primer site and UMIs. TCRdb redid the calling of the 5' RACE reads with MiXCR, one entry per CDR3 protein. The data contain 250,000 or so distinct CDR3 sequences, about 7% of them singletons. Study results and limitations: Weaker overall, the secondary response nonetheless peaked faster (day 5 versus 15).

The CDR3 sequence is 15 residues long. V lost 8 bases to trimming and J lost 6 bases; unmatched junction nucleotides: 14. Germline V CDR1 and CDR2: SQVTM, ANQGSEA. This clonotype was recorded a few times. No antigen is known for it. The sample was CD4+ T cells sorted from PBMCs, taken on the day of the yellow fever booster vaccination. This receptor was identified in a man younger than 40 who received the YFV17D yellow fever vaccine. The chain joins TRBV29-1 to TRBJ2-3; TRBD2 agrees at 10 bases. CDR3 loop: CSFRGSGRAVDTQYF. In nucleotides, the CDR3 is TGCAGCTTCCGGGGCAGCGGGAGGGCCGTTGATACGCAGTATTTT.